This T cell receptor (beta chain) was captured in a study of fetal regulatory T cell absence and autoimmunity. Study-level information: IPEX patients had exocrine pancreas autoimmunity without clinical diabetes. Findings of the study overall: Pancreas TCRs were oligoclonally enriched versus cord blood, some clones over 85-fold.

CDR1 and CDR2 (germline): LGHNA, YSLEER. The V gene end was trimmed by 3 bases and the J gene end by 2 bases; junction bases not matched to a gene: 7. The CDR3 loop spans 16 amino acids. Clones were sequenced by immunoSEQ multiplex PCR, and TCRdb holds only the in-frame ones, with some missing. The data show 95,000 to 100,000 clones, with about 78% seen just once and roughly 2% held by the top ten. This clone was observed a handful of times. Its antigen is unknown. The gene calls are TRBV4-3 and TRBJ1-2, with TRBD1 identical over 9 bases. The TCR comes from a male donor with IPEX syndrome. Material for sequencing was pancreas tissue. The CDR3 sequence is CASSQERTGANYGYTF. Written as DNA, the CDR3 is TGCGCCAGCAGCCAGGAGAGGACAGGGGCGAACTATGGCTACACCTTC.